One T cell receptor (beta chain) is described in this entry. This record comes from a study of blood T cell repertoires in COVID-19. Study-level background: T cells, B-cell-depleted T cells, or PBMCs supplied cDNA or gDNA.

V was clipped by 5 bases and J by 0 bases; unmatched bases: 9. Germline-derived CDR1 and CDR2 are MNHNY and SVGAGI (reference sequence). This CDR3 has 17 residues. Libraries were prepared by immunoSEQ multiplex PCR; TCRdb keeps only in-frame clonotypes and omits some of them. The sample has about 200,000 clones; more than 70% are singletons. Among Cohort 3 donors, those recovered had two negative PCRs, clearance, or symptom resolution. The receptor was isolated from a woman younger than 30 who had recovered from COVID-19. The sequenced material came from PBMCs or T cells enriched from blood (not recorded which). This sequence joins TRBV6-6 and TRBJ1-2, with 10 positions matching TRBD1. In DNA form, the CDR3 reads TGTGCCAGCAGTCGAGCCGGGACAGGGGACCCTAACTATGGCTACACCTTC. Residues: CASSRAGTGDPNYGYTF.